This entry is about one TCR beta chain. In germline, CDR1 is SGHRS, CDR2 YFSETQ. This CDR3 spans 15 amino acids. The J segment lost 6 bases and the V segment lost 4 bases, leaving 12 bases of the junction unmatched. These data are taken from a study of blood T cell repertoires in COVID-19. Study details: From T cells, B-cell-depleted T cells, or PBMCs came the material, which was cDNA or gDNA.

In the authors' methods: Amplification of reference gene primers was used by the study to estimate nucleated cell counts. Method: immunoSEQ multiplex PCR; TCRdb's copy keeps in-frame clones and lacks some. V, J and clone size are those of that table, while D and trimming were read from the DNA. The table records approximately 110,000 clones, approximately 78% of them present only once. Sequences were obtained from peripheral blood. The origin of this receptor is a woman older than 75 with acute or convalescent COVID-19. The chain recombines TRBV5-1 with TRBJ1-1; TRBD1 matches at 7 bases. The CDR3 loop reads CASSLGGAGYAEAFF. CDR3 in DNA: TGCGCCAGCAGCCTAGGGGGCGCGGGGTACGCTGAAGCTTTCTTT. The variable domain in full, completed from reference TRBV5-1 and TRBJ1-1, reads KAGVTQTPRYLIKTRGQQVTLSCSPISGHRSVSWYQQTPGQGLQFLFEYFSETQRNKGNFPGRFSGRQFSNSRSEMNVSTLELGDSALYLCASSLGGAGYAEAFFGQGTRLTVV.